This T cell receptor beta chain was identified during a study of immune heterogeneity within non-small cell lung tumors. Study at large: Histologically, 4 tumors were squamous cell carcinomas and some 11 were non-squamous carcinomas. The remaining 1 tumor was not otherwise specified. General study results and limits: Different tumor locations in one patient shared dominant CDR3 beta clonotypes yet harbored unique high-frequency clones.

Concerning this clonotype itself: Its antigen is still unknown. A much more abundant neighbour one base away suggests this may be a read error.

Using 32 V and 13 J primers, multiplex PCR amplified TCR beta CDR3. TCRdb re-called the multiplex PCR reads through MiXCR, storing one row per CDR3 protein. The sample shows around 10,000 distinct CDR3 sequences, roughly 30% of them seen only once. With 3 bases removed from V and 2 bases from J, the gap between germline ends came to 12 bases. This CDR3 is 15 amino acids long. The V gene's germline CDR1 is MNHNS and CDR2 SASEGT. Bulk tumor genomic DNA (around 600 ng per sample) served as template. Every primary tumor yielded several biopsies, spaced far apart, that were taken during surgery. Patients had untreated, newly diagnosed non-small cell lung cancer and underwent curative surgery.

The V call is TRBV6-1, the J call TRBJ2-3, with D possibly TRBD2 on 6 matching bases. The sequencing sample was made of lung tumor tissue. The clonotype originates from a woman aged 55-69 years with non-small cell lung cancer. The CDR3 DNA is TGTGCCAGCAGTGATTTACCGGGAGCCACAGATACGCAGTATTTT. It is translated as CASSDLPGATDTQYF.